This T cell receptor beta chain derives from a study of cytomegalovirus exposure and HLA in healthy donors. Germline CDR1 and CDR2: SNHLY and FYNNEI. The CDR3 runs to 19 residues. Trimming cost V 0 bases and J 0 bases; bases outside gene matches: 8. PCR amplification relied on 60 Vbeta primers (plus 13 Jbeta primers). TCRdb's table, derived via immunoSEQ multiplex PCR, lists solely in-frame clones and lacks some. The sample comprises around 210,000 clones, 65% to 85% of which are singletons, and roughly 3% rests with the top ten. The chain recombines TRBV2 with TRBJ1-5, with TRBD1 matching 10 bases. Source material: PBMCs. This receptor was identified in a woman aged 25 to 39 in good health and CMV-seronegative. The CDR3 DNA is TGTGCCAGCAGTGAAGCGTGGGGACAGGGGTTTCGTAGCAATCAGCCCCAGCATTTT. Its translation is CASSEAWGQGFRSNQPQHF.